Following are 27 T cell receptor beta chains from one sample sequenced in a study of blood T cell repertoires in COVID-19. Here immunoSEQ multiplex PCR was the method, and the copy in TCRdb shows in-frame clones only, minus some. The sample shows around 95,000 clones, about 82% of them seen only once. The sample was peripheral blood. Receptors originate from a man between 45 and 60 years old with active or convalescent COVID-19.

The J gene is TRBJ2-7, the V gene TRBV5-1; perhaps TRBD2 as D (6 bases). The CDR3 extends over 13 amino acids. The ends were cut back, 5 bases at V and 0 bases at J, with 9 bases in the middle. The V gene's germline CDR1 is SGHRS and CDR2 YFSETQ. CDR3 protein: CASSGGGSYEQYF. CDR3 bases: TGCGCCAGCAGTGGGGGAGGCTCCTACGAGCAGTACTTC. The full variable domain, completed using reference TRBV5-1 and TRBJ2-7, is KAGVTQTPRYLIKTRGQQVTLSCSPISGHRSVSWYQQTPGQGLQFLFEYFSETQRNKGNFPGRFSGRQFSNSRSEMNVSTLELGDSALYLCASSGGGSYEQYFGPGTRLTVT.

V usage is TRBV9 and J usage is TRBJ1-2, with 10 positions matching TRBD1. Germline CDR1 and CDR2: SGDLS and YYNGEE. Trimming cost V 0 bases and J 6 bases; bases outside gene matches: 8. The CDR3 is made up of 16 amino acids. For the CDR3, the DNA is TGTGCCAGCAGCGTAGTAGGGACAGGGGTTCCCGATGGCTACACCTTC. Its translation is CASSVVGTGVPDGYTF.

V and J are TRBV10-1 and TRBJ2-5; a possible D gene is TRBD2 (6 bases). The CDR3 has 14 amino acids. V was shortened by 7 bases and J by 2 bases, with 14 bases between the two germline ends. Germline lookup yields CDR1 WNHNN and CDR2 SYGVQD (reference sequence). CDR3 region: CASTLARGQETQYF. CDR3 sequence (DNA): TGCGCCAGCACGCTAGCCCGGGGGCAAGAGACCCAGTACTTC.

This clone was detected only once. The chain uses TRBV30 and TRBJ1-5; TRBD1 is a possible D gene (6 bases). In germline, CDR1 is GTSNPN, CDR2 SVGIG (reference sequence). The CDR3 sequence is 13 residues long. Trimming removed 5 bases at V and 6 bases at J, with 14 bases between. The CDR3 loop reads CAWCRGGGQPQHF. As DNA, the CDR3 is TGTGCCTGGTGCCGAGGGGGGGGTCAGCCCCAGCATTTT.

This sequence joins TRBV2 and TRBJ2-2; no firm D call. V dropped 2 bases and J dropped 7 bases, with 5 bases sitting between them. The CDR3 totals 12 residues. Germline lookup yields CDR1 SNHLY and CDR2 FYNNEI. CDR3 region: CASSEYGGELFF. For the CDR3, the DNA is TGTGCCAGCAGTGAATACGGCGGGGAGCTGTTTTTT.

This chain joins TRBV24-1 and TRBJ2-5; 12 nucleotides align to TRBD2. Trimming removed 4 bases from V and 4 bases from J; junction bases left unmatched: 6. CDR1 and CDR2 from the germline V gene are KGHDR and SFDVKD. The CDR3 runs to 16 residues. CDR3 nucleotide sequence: TGTGCCACCAGTGAGGTGACTAGCGGGAGTCGAGAGACCCAGTACTTC. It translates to CATSEVTSGSRETQYF.

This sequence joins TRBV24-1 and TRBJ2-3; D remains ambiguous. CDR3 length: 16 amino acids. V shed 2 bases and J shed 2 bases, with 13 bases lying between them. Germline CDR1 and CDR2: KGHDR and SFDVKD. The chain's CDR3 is CATSDSPRHHTDTQYF. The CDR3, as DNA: TGTGCCACCAGTGATTCGCCCCGACACCACACAGATACGCAGTATTTT.

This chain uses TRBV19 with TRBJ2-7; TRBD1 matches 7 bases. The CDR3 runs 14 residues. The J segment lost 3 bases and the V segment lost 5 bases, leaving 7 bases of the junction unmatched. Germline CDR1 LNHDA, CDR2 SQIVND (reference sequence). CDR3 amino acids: CASSPGTAVYEQYF. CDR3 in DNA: TGTGCCAGTAGTCCTGGGACAGCGGTCTACGAGCAGTACTTC.

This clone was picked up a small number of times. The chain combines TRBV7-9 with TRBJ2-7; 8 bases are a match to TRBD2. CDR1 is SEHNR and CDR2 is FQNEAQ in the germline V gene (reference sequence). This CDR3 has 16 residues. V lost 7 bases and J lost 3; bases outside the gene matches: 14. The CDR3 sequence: CASTPSTSGVSYEQYF. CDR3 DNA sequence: TGTGCCAGCACCCCGAGTACTAGCGGAGTAAGCTACGAGCAGTACTTC. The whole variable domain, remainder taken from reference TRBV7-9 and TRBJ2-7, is DTGVSQNPRHKITKRGQNVTFRCDPISEHNRLYWYRQTLGQGPEFLTYFQNEAQLEKSRLLSDRFSAERPKGSFSTLEIQRTEQGDSAMYLCASTPSTSGVSYEQYFGPGTRLTVT.

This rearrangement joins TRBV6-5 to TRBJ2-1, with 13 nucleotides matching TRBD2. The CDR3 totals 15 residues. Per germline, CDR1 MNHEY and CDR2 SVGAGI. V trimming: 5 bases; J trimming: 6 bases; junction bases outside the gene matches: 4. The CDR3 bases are TGTGCCAGCAGTCAACTAGCGGGAGGGCCCAATGAGCAGTTCTTC. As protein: CASSQLAGGPNEQFF.

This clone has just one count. The CDR3 sequence is CASSRGSSYNEQFF. The CDR3 DNA follows: TGTGCCAGCAGCAGGGGGAGCTCCTACAATGAGCAGTTCTTC. The chain links TRBV6-5 to TRBJ2-1; 7 nucleotides align to TRBD1. Germline V CDR1 and CDR2: MNHEY, SVGAGI. J was trimmed by 0 bases and V by 6 bases; bases with no gene match: 2. This CDR3 has 14 residues.

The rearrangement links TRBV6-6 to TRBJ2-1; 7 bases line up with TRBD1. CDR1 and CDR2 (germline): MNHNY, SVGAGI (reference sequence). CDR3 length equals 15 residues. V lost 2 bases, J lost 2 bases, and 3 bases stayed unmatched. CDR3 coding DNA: TGTGCCAGCAGTTACCCGGGACAGACCTACAATGAGCAGTTCTTC. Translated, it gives CASSYPGQTYNEQFF.

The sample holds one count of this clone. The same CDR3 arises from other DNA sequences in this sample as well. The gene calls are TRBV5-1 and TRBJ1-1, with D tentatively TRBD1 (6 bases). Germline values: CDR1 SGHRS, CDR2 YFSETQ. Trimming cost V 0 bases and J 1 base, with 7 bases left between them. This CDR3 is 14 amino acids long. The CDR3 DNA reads TGCGCCAGCAGCTTGGTAGGGGGGAACACTGAAGCTTTCTTT. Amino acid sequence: CASSLVGGNTEAFF. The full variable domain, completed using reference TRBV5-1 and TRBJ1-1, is KAGVTQTPRYLIKTRGQQVTLSCSPISGHRSVSWYQQTPGQGLQFLFEYFSETQRNKGNFPGRFSGRQFSNSRSEMNVSTLELGDSALYLCASSLVGGNTEAFFGQGTRLTVV.

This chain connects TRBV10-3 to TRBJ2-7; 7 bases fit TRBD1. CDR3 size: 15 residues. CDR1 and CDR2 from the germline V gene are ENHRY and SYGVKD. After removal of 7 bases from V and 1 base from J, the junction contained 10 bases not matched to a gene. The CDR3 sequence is CAITNNRDSSYEQYF. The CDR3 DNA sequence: TGTGCCATCACTAATAACCGGGACAGTTCCTACGAGCAGTACTTC.

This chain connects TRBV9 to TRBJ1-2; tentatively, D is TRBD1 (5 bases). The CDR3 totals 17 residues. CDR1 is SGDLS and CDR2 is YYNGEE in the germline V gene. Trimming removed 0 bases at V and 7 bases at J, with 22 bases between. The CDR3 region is CASSVATSTAAWGGYTF. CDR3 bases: TGTGCCAGCAGCGTAGCTACCTCGACAGCCGCTTGGGGTGGCTACACCTTC.

CDR3 amino acids: CASLSGLNPLANYGYTF. In nucleotides, the CDR3 is TGTGCCAGTCTTTCAGGGCTTAATCCCTTGGCTAACTATGGCTACACCTTC. V gene TRBV19 combines with J gene TRBJ1-2; TRBD1 is a possible D gene (5 bases). V was pared by 8 bases and J by 0 bases, with 22 bases between. Per the germline V gene, CDR1 is LNHDA and CDR2 is SQIVND (reference sequence). The CDR3 covers 17 residues.

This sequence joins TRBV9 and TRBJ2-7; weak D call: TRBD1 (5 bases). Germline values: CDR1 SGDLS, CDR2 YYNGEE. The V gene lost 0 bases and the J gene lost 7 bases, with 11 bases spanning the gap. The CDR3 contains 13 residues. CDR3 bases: TGTGCCAGCAGCGTAGAAGGGGCCCGGGAGCAGTACTTC. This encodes CASSVEGAREQYF.

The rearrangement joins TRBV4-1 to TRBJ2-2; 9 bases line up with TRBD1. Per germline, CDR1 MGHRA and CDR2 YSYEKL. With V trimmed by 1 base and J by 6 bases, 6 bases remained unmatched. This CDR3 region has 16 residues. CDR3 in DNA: TGCGCCAGCAGCCAAGGGGGTCGACAGGGGGCCGGGGAGCTGTTTTTT. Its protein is CASSQGGRQGAGELFF.

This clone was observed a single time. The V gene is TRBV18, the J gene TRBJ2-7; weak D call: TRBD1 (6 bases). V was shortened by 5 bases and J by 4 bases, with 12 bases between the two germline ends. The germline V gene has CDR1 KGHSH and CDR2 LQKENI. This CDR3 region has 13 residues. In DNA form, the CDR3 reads TGTGCCAGCTCAAAGGGGGTGGAATACGAGCAGTACTTC. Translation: CASSKGVEYEQYF.

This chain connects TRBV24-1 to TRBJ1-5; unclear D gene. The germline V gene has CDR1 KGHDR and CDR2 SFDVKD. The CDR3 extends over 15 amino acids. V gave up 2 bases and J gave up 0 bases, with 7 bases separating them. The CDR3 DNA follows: TGTGCCACCAGTGATTCAGGTCCTAGCAATCAGCCCCAGCATTTT. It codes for CATSDSGPSNQPQHF.

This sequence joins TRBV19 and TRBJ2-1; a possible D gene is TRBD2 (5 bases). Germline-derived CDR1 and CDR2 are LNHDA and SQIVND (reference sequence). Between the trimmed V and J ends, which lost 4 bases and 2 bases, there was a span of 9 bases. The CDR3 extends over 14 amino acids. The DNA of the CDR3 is TGTGCCAGTAGTACCCTAGCAGCCTACAATGAGCAGTTCTTC. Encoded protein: CASSTLAAYNEQFF. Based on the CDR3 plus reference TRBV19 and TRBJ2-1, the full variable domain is DGGITQSPKYLFRKEGQNVTLSCEQNLNHDAMYWYRQDPGQGLRLIYYSQIVNDFQKGDIAEGYSVSREKKESFPLTVTSAQKNPTAFYLCASSTLAAYNEQFFGPGTRLTVL.

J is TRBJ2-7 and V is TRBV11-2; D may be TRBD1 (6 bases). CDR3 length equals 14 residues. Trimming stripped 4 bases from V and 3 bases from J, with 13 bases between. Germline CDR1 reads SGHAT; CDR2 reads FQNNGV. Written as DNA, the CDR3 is TGTGCCAGCAGCTCCGGGCGAGGGGGCTACGAGCAGTACTTC. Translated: CASSSGRGGYEQYF.

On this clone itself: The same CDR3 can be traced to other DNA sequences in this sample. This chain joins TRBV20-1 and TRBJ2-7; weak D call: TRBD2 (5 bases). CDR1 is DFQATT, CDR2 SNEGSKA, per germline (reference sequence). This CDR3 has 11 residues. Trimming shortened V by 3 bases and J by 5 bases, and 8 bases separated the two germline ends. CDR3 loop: CSASSGHEQYF. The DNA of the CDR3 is TGCAGTGCTAGCAGCGGACACGAGCAGTACTTC.

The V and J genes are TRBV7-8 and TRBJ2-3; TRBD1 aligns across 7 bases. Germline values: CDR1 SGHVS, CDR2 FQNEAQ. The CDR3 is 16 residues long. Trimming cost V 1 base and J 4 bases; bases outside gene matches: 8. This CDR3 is CASSLVVVTGPDTQYF. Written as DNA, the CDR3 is TGTGCCAGCAGCTTAGTAGTAGTGACAGGGCCAGATACGCAGTATTTT.

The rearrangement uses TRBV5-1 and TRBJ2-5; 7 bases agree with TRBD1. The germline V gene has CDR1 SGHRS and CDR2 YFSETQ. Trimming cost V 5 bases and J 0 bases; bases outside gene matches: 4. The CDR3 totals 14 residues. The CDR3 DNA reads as TGCGCCAGCAGTTGGGGACAGTACCAAGAGACCCAGTACTTC. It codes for CASSWGQYQETQYF. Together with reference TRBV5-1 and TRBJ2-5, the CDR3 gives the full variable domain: KAGVTQTPRYLIKTRGQQVTLSCSPISGHRSVSWYQQTPGQGLQFLFEYFSETQRNKGNFPGRFSGRQFSNSRSEMNVSTLELGDSALYLCASSWGQYQETQYFGPGTRLLVL.

The CDR3 loop is CASSPGQGGNEQYF. The CDR3 region has the DNA TGTGCCAGCTCACCGGGACAGGGTGGGAACGAGCAGTACTTC. V and J are TRBV18 and TRBJ2-7; 9 nucleotides align to TRBD1. The CDR3 loop spans 14 amino acids. Looked up from germline, CDR1 is KGHSH and CDR2 is LQKENI. Trimming removed 3 bases from V and 5 bases from J; junction bases left unmatched: 5.

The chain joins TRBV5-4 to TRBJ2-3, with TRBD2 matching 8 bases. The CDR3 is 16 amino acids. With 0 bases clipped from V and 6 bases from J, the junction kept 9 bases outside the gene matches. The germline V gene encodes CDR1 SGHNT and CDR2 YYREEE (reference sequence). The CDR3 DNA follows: TGTGCCAGCAGCTTGGATGGTAGCGGGGCCTGGGATACGCAGTATTTT. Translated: CASSLDGSGAWDTQYF.